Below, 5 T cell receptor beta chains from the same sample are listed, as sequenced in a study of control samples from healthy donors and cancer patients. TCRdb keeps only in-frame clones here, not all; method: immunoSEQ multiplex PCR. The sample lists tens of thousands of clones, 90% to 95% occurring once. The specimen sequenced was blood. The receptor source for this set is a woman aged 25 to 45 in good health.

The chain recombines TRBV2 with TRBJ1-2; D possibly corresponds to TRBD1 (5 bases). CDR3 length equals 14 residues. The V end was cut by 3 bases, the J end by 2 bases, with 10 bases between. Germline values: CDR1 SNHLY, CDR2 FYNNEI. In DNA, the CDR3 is TGTGCCAGCAGTGAGGAACGACAGAACTATGGCTACACCTTC. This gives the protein CASSEERQNYGYTF. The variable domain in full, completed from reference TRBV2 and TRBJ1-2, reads EPEVTQTPSHQVTQMGQEVILRCVPISNHLYFYWYRQILGQKVEFLVSFYNNEISEKSEIFDDQFSVERPDGSNFTLKIRSTKLEDSAMYFCASSEERQNYGYTFGSGTRLTVV.

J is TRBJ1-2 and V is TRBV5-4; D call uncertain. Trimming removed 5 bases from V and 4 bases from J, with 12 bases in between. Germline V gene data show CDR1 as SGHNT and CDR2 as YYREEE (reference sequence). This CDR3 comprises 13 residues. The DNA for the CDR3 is TGTGCCAGCAGACCCCAGTTCCTCTATGGCTACACCTTC. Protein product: CASRPQFLYGYTF.

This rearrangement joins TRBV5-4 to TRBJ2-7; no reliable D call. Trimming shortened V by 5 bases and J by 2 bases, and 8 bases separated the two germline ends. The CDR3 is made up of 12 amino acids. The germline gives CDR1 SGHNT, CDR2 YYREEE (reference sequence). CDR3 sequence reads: CASSKLPYEQYF. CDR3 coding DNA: TGTGCCAGCAGTAAGTTGCCCTACGAGCAGTACTTC.

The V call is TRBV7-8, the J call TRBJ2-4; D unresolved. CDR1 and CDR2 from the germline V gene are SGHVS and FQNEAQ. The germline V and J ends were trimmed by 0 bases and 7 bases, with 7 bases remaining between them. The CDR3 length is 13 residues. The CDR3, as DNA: TGTGCCAGCAGCTTAGCGGGCAGTAACATTCAGTACTTC. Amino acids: CASSLAGSNIQYF.

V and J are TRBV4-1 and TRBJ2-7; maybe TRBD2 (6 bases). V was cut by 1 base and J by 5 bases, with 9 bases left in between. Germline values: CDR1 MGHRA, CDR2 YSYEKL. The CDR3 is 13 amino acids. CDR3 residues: CASSQAPGDEQYF. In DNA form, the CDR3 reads TGCGCCAGCAGCCAAGCCCCGGGGGACGAGCAGTACTTC.